This paragraph covers one T cell receptor beta chain sequence. This clonotype appeared many times. What this receptor recognizes is not known. Nothing much larger sits one base from this clone, and base qualities are not available. Blood bank volunteers in Maryland, USA served as the healthy controls. Sorted-subset TCR libraries were prepared from about a million sorted CD4+ or CD8+ T cells. PBMCs were separated from peripheral blood using Ficoll-Hypaque density gradient centrifugation and then cryopreserved in liquid nitrogen. Paired sorted CD4+ and CD8+ subsets came from healthy controls, HAM/TSP patients and MS patients. These data originate in a study of neurological immune-mediated disorders (dated by TCRdb to about 2019). About the study as a whole: Peripheral blood TCR-beta repertoires from patients with HTLV-I-associated myelopathy (HAM/TSP), patients with multiple sclerosis, and healthy controls were compared in the study using UMI-based sequencing. The cohort was made up of around 70 subjects, consisting of some 14 HAM/TSP patients, 34 multiple sclerosis patients and around 20 healthy controls. The 95 to 120 TCR-beta libraries covered PBMC samples along with longitudinal samples, technical triplicates, and paired sorted CD4+ and CD8+ T-cell subsets.

Beyond this particular receptor, the publication reports: TCR clonal expansion was highest in HAM/TSP patients and lowest in MS patients, with MS patients falling below even healthy controls. No identical CDR3 amino acid sequences were shared among expanded clones across subjects, suggesting private TCR-beta repertoires in all groups.

cDNA was synthesized by template-switch 5'RACE using a primer with a 10-nucleotide random unique molecular identifier that tagged each TCR transcript. Over 180 million TCR-beta sequences, covering 15-18 subjects, were produced in each sequencing run. The RNeasy kit was used to extract total RNA. TCR-beta VDJ regions were amplified with primers for the TCR constant region and the 5'RACE anchor, using the KAPA Real-time Library Amplification kit. Sample indexes and Illumina adaptors were added in a first PCR, and a second PCR then increased library yield. After Ampure bead purification, the TCR product of roughly 650 bp was size-selected on a 2% E-gel SizeSelection system. Before pooling, library quality was checked on a Bioanalyzer, concentration was measured with Qubit, and libraries were quantified with the Kapa Library Quantification kit. Paired-end 2 x 150 bp sequencing of the libraries was performed on an Illumina HiSeq 2500. To increase sequence diversity, about 24-32% phiX was spiked into each library pool. The source study handled its data this way. The quality-filtered reads were processed with the UMI-based MiGEC pipeline, whose error correction step removed more than 80% of the raw TCR sequences. VDJ genes were aligned to IMGT germline references, and clonotypes were defined by unique CDR3 amino acid sequence plus V-J genes. Clonal expansion, Shannon diversity and CDR3 relatedness (CalcPairwiseDistances, ClusterSamples) were evaluated with VDJtools, and phylogenetic trees were built with CLCbio workbench. Expanded clones were defined as having at least 8 unique UMIs, based on coefficient-of-variation modelling across technical triplicates. TCRdb's own reprocessing of the public reads used fastp at Q25 and MiXCR and kept productive beta chains. Each entry is one CDR3 protein sequence, shown with its most common DNA and genes. The V and J calls were not made by the authors but by TCRdb's processing. This sample comprises some 30,000 distinct CDR3 sequences, 5.5% to 6% of them detected only once. The ten largest account for approximately 2.1% of the sample.

The sequence was collected from a woman aged 45-59 years in good health. The sample was CD4+ T cells from blood.

The DNA reads TGTGCCAGCAGCCCTAGTGGCAGACAAACGAACACTGAAGCTTTCTTT. Its protein reads: CASSPSGRQTNTEAFF. The rearranged segments are TRBV3-1 and TRBJ1-1; the D gene identity is not certain. The germline V gene (reference sequence) supplies CDR1 LGHDT and CDR2 YNNKEL. Deletion took 4 bases off V and 1 base off J, with a span of 16 bases between the germline ends. Including cysteine and phenylalanine, the CDR3 has 16 amino acids. Just the 48-base CDR3 DNA is kept, in frame starting at base 1.